Here is one T cell receptor (beta chain) with its context. This clonotype was found a few times. Its antigen target is currently unknown. No base-level quality is on record; no much larger clone is a single base apart. The data originate from a study of blood T cells in healthy people across ages (dated by TCRdb to about 2015). General notes on the study: Template switching captured roughly one uniquely barcoded TCR beta cDNA molecule per two T cells in model experiments. Age-related changes in TCR beta repertoire diversity were measured in the study by deep sequencing normalized with unique cDNA molecular identifiers. The donors were divided into four age groups: young (average approximately 15 years), middle-aged (approximately 42), aged (about 60) and long-lived (about 90). To avoid experimental bias, donors of different ages were distributed randomly across sequencing lanes. For two donors (one aged 18 to 29 and one aged 80 or older), the study analyzed two additional independent replicas of 1 million unique cDNA reads from the same blood draw. Overall results and qualifications from the work: There was a strong correlation between observed TCR beta diversity and the percentage of naive T cells measured by flow cytometry. Total diversity estimates from one million sequenced T cells were considered lower bounds and underestimates. Compared with the aged group, more naive CD4+ T cells, fewer expanded clones and increased TCR diversity were shown by the long-lived group, suggesting age selection. Since profiling was done on bulk unsorted PBMCs, naive and antigen-experienced compartments could not be conclusively compared. Because the CMV infection status of the donors was unknown, age-related changes in expanded clonotypes may potentially have been confounded. As age increased, observed TCR beta diversity per million T cells dropped in a roughly linear way, and a significant reduction was already evident by age roughly 40.

Library construction relied on 5' RACE. TCRdb shows the sequencer as Illumina HiSeq 2500. A second roughly 6 to 11 cycle PCR used a sample-barcoded 5' primer and a J-beta primer mix. A unique molecular identifier was introduced onto each TCR beta cDNA molecule by a template-switch 5' adaptor carrying 12 random nucleotides. Each sample yielded at least 3 million CDR3-containing paired-end reads. First-strand cDNA was synthesized from all RNA with the Mint cDNA synthesis kit, primed by a TRBC-specific oligonucleotide. After uracil-DNA glycosylase treatment, a first 18-cycle PCR used universal primers M1SS and BC2_uni_R on all cDNA. In the source study's methods: Each sample was normalized by randomly selecting 1 million high-quality reads, each carrying a distinct molecular identifier. Reads with shared molecular identifiers were discarded instead of being binned into consensus sequences. MiTCR, with a Q25 quality threshold and the strictest error-elimination algorithm, was used for CDR3 identification, clonotype clustering and error correction. Lower-bound total TCR beta diversity was estimated with a nonparametric unseen species model using Euler transformation. The raw public data were reprocessed by TCRdb itself: fastp quality trimming at Q25, MiXCR clonotype calling, in-frame beta chains only. Entries that share a CDR3 protein sequence are merged under the most common genes and DNA. TCRdb's processing, not the authors' own work, is the source of the V and J calls. This sample is represented by 1.4 million to 1.5 million distinct CDR3 sequences; around two fifths of them were singletons. 6.5% to 10% of the sample is in the top ten clones.

From a lookup of the germline V gene (reference sequence), CDR1 and CDR2 are DFQATT and SNEGSKA. The CDR3 contains 14 residues, cysteine and phenylalanine counted. The DNA shown is the 42-base CDR3, in frame from base 1. V is pruned by 0 bases and J by 6 bases, leaving 2 bases of the junction without a gene match. The donors were a few dozen Caucasian individuals from Russia, aged 6 to 90 years, who were systemically healthy. Around 10 milliliters of peripheral blood were collected from each donor into EDTA-treated Vacutainer tubes. PBMCs were isolated by Ficoll-Paque density-gradient centrifugation, with at least 6.5 million obtained per sample. Total RNA was extracted from PBMCs with Trizol reagent, with at least 6 micrograms obtained per sample. For every donor, flow cytometry on a PBMC aliquot measured the percentage of naive CD45RAhigh/CD27high T cells.

The clonotype originates from a woman younger than 35 in good health. The sample was blood. The V and J segments used are TRBV20-1 and TRBJ2-2; 9 of the junction bases match TRBD2. The DNA sequence is TGCAGTGCTAGAGAGCGGGGGGGACCCGGGGAGCTGTTTTTT. Its coded protein is CSARERGGPGELFF.